The 7 T cell receptor beta chains reported below all come from one sample, sequenced in a study of cytomegalovirus exposure and HLA in healthy donors. Amplification used 60 Vbeta primers and 13 Jbeta primers. Sequencing used immunoSEQ multiplex PCR; TCRdb keeps in-frame clones, though not all of them. Of roughly 130,000 clones in the sample, approximately 80% were seen once. What was sequenced was PBMCs. These receptors were taken from a woman between 18 and 29 years old in good health and CMV-seropositive.

The rearrangement uses TRBV13 and TRBJ2-5, with TRBD2 matching over 9 bases. The germline gives CDR1 PRHDT, CDR2 FYEKMQ (reference sequence). The CDR3 length is 16 residues. The V and J ends lost 4 bases and 1 base, in that order; junction bases with no gene match: 7. The CDR3 region is CASSSGTSWGQETQYF. The DNA for the CDR3 is TGTGCCAGCAGCTCTGGGACTAGCTGGGGCCAAGAGACCCAGTACTTC.

As regards this clone: Relative to the germline gene, one junction end is altered; a read error may explain this. The CDR3 spells CSSKVQGNTDTQYF. The CDR3 coding sequence is TGTTCCAGCAAAGTTCAGGGCAACACAGATACGCAGTATTTT. The rearrangement links TRBV7-9 to TRBJ2-3; D may be TRBD1 (5 bases). This CDR3 is 14 amino acids long. The V gene's germline CDR1 is SEHNR and CDR2 FQNEAQ (reference sequence).

CDR3 residues: CASRPSAGGGAAGELFF. The CDR3 nucleotides read TGTGCCAGCAGGCCCTCTGCGGGGGGGGGCGCGGCCGGGGAGCTGTTTTTT. This chain links TRBV27 with TRBJ2-2, with 9 bases lining up with TRBD2. CDR3 size: 17 residues. Per the germline V gene, CDR1 is MNHEY and CDR2 is SMNVEV (reference sequence). The junction had 14 bases not matched to a gene; V was cut back by 6 bases and J by 6 bases.

The rearrangement joins TRBV18 to TRBJ2-1; D possibly corresponds to TRBD2 (7 bases). The CDR3 loop spans 13 amino acids. CDR1 is KGHSH and CDR2 is LQKENI in the germline V gene. Trimming removed 3 bases at V and 8 bases at J, with 11 bases between. CDR3 in amino acids: CASSPRGGYEQFF. The CDR3, as DNA: TGTGCCAGCTCACCTCGCGGGGGCTATGAGCAGTTCTTC.

This clone has only one observation. This chain uses TRBV29-1 with TRBJ2-5; the match to TRBD2 covers 7 bases. There are 15 residues in the CDR3. CDR1 and CDR2 from the germline V gene are SQVTM and ANQGSEA. J gave up 5 bases and V 0 bases, and 9 bases lay outside the gene matches. CDR3 sequence (DNA): TGCAGCGTTGAAGACAGCGCGGGGGTTCGGGAGACCCAGTACTTC. Translated, it gives CSVEDSAGVRETQYF.

The chain couples TRBV5-4 to TRBJ2-1, with D possibly matching TRBD2 (6 bases). Trimming removed 3 bases from V and 0 bases from J, with 10 bases in between. The CDR3 is 15 amino acids. In germline, CDR1 is SGHNT, CDR2 YYREEE (reference sequence). The CDR3 DNA sequence: TGTGCCAGCAGCTGGGGACTTATCTCCTACAATGAGCAGTTCTTC. Its protein is CASSWGLISYNEQFF.

The CDR3 sequence is CATTRGADTEAFF. CDR3 in DNA: TGCGCCACCACGCGGGGGGCTGACACTGAAGCTTTCTTT. The chain couples TRBV23-1 to TRBJ1-1; tentatively, D is TRBD1 (6 bases). TRBV23-1 is labeled an ORF, and its function is uncertain. The CDR3 has 13 residues. The V and J ends lost 10 bases and 3 bases respectively, with 15 bases between them.